These T cell receptor beta chains were read from a single sample in a study of Ad26.COV2.S vaccination and SARS-CoV-2 variants. Profiled with immunoSEQ multiplex PCR; TCRdb holds only in-frame clones, not every one. The sample consists of 200,000 to 250,000 clones, approximately 90% of them appearing once. The material was peripheral blood, obtained in a trial of Ad26.COV2.S vaccine versus placebo. Source of these receptors: a person between 18 and 65 years old who received the Ad26.COV2.S COVID-19 vaccine or a placebo. Each CDR3 is given with its conserved first and last residue. The order of the fields is D gene, clone size, J gene, V gene, CDR3 DNA, CDR3 protein. A D gene is named only where the DNA matches it firmly. The listing skips clone size in some rows; elsewhere it reads once, few, many or a size class.

. | . | TRBJ1-3 | TRBV5-1 | TGCGCCAGCAGCTTGGGGACACAGGCGGGAAACACCATATATTTT | CASSLGTQAGNTIYF
. | . | TRBJ2-1 | TRBV6-1 | TGTGCCAGCAGTGGGCAGGGCTCCCGAAGCTCCTACAATGAGCAGTTCTTC | CASSGQGSRSSYNEQFF
. | . | TRBJ2-7 | TRBV18 | TGTGCCAGCTCACCCATCGTTACCGGGGCGGGGTACGAGCAGTACTTC | CASSPIVTGAGYEQYF
. | . | TRBJ2-5 | TRBV30 | TGTGCCTGGTCTCAAAGGGCTAGTCGAGAGACCCAGTACTTC | CAWSQRASRETQYF
TRBD2 | . | TRBJ2-2 | TRBV6-2/TRBV6-3 | TGTGCCAGCAGTTACGTAGCGGGGGGGCTGAACACCGGGGAGCTGTTTTTT | CASSYVAGGLNTGELFF
. | few | TRBJ1-2 | TRBV25-1 | TGTGCCAGCAGTGAGGATGGGTGGAGGGGCTACACCTTC | CASSEDGWRGYTF
. | . | TRBJ2-7 | TRBV11-3 | TGTGCCAGCAGCCTCCGGTTCAGCTCCTACGAGCAGTACTTC | CASSLRFSSYEQYF
TRBD1 | once | TRBJ1-5 | TRBV19 | TGTGCCAGTAGTGCGGGACAGGTGTATCAGCCCCAGCATTTT | CASSAGQVYQPQHF
TRBD1 | . | TRBJ1-1 | TRBV2 | TGTGCCAGCAGTGCCGAAGGGGGCACGAACACTGAAGCTTTCTTT | CASSAEGGTNTEAFF
. | once | TRBJ2-7 | TRBV21-1 | TGTGCCAGCAGCAGACCCCGTTACGAGCAGTACTTC | CASSRPRYEQYF
. | . | TRBJ2-5 | TRBV5-1 | TGCGCCAGCAGCTTGGCCGTTAGTAGCCGGGAGACCCAGTACTTC | CASSLAVSSRETQYF
. | many | TRBJ2-5 | TRBV6-2/TRBV6-3 | TGTGCCAGCAGTTACTCGATAGGGCAGCAAGAGACCCAGTACTTC | CASSYSIGQQETQYF
. | few | TRBJ1-3 | TRBV3-1/TRBV3-2 | TGTGCCAGCAGCCGCCCCGGGCTCGCTGGAAACACCATATATTTT | CASSRPGLAGNTIYF
. | . | TRBJ2-6 | TRBV25-1 | TGTGCCAGCAGTGACGGCTCTGGGGTTGGGGCCAACGTCCTGACTTTC | CASSDGSGVGANVLTF
. | . | TRBJ2-1 | TRBV29-1 | TGCAGCGTTGAAATGACAGACAATGAGCAGTTCTTC | CSVEMTDNEQFF
. | . | TRBJ1-4 | TRBV2 | TGTGCCAGCAGTGGGGGTTTGGTGGAAAAACTGTTTTTT | CASSGGLVEKLFF
TRBD1 | . | TRBJ2-7 | TRBV3-1/TRBV3-2 | TGTGCCAGCAGCCCCGGACAGGGCGAGCAGTACTTC | CASSPGQGEQYF
. | . | TRBJ2-1 | TRBV6-2/TRBV6-3 | TGTGCCAGCAGTTACGGGGCGGGGCGGCAGAATGAGCAGTTCTTC | CASSYGAGRQNEQFF
TRBD1 | . | TRBJ2-7 | TRBV11-2 | TGTGCCAGCAGCTTAGGGGACAGCCGGTCCTACGAGCAGTACTTC | CASSLGDSRSYEQYF
TRBD1 | . | TRBJ1-5 | TRBV7-9 | TGTGCCAGCAGCTATTCTGCCGGGACAGGGAATCAGCCCCAGCATTTT | CASSYSAGTGNQPQHF
. | few | TRBJ1-6 | TRBV3-1/TRBV3-2 | TGTGCCAGCAGCCCACCTTGGACAGACTCCTATAATTCACCCCTCCACTTT | CASSPPWTDSYNSPLHF
TRBD1 | . | TRBJ2-7 | TRBV19 | TGTGCCAGTAGTCCTGGGACAGGGGGCGTCTACGAGCAGTACTTC | CASSPGTGGVYEQYF
. | few | TRBJ1-5 | TRBV4-3 | TGCGCCAGCAGCCAAGACCGGGGGGACAATCAGCCCCAGCATTTT | CASSQDRGDNQPQHF
TRBD1 | . | TRBJ1-1 | TRBV6-2/TRBV6-3 | TGTGCCAGCAGTTACTCGGCCCAGACAGGGACCGATGAAGCTTTCTTT | CASSYSAQTGTDEAFF
. | once | TRBJ2-1 | TRBV19 | TGTGCCAGTAGTATTTCAGGATCCTCCTACAATGAGCAGTTCTTC | CASSISGSSYNEQFF
TRBD1 | . | TRBJ2-2 | TRBV19 | TGTGCCAGTAAAGGGGGGACAGGGTGGACCGGGGAGCTGTTTTTT | CASKGGTGWTGELFF
. | few | TRBJ1-3 | TRBV28 | TGTGCCAGCAGTTTACCCTTGGGCTCTGGAAACACCATATATTTT | CASSLPLGSGNTIYF
. | . | TRBJ2-7 | TRBV3-1/TRBV3-2 | TGTGCCAGCAGCTCCCGGAAGGACGAGCAGTACTTC | CASSSRKDEQYF
. | . | TRBJ1-2 | TRBV11-2 | TGTGCCAGCAGCTTAGATACGGGCAGTCCTTATGGCTACACCTTC | CASSLDTGSPYGYTF
. | . | TRBJ2-7 | TRBV5-1 | TGCGCCAGCAGACCTGGGGAGGCTCTCTCCTACGAGCAGTACTTC | CASRPGEALSYEQYF
. | once | TRBJ1-4 | TRBV24-1 | TGTGCCACCAGTCTAGGGAGCACAACTAATGAAAAACTGTTTTTT | CATSLGSTTNEKLFF
. | . | TRBJ2-7 | TRBV11-2 | TGTGCCAGCAGCTTAGATGGGGGACGGAGCTCCTACGAGCAGTACTTC | CASSLDGGRSSYEQYF
. | . | TRBJ2-3 | TRBV6-1 | TGTGCCAGCAGTGACGTCCGGGGAGATACGCAGTATTTT | CASSDVRGDTQYF
. | . | TRBJ2-7 | TRBV18 | TGTGCCAGCTCACCCGGGGTGCAAGGAGGGGGCGGAGAGCAGTACTTC | CASSPGVQGGGGEQYF
. | few | TRBJ2-1 | TRBV7-2 | TGTGCCAGCAGCTTAGACCTAGCAGGGTACAATGAGCAGTTCTTC | CASSLDLAGYNEQFF
TRBD2 | . | TRBJ2-7 | TRBV7-2 | TGTGCCAGCAGCTTAGCCGGGAGGCCCTCTTCCTACGAGCAGTACTTC | CASSLAGRPSSYEQYF
. | . | TRBJ1-2 | TRBV28 | TGTGCCAGCAGTTTAGCAGACCTCTATGGCTACACCTTC | CASSLADLYGYTF
. | . | TRBJ2-5 | TRBV5-4 | TGTGCCAGCAGCGACATGTTTGGGACGGATCAAGAGACCCAGTACTTC | CASSDMFGTDQETQYF
TRBD1 | . | TRBJ2-7 | TRBV10-3 | TGTGCCATCAGTGAGAGGGACAGTACCTACGAGCAGTACTTC | CAISERDSTYEQYF
. | . | TRBJ2-1 | TRBV29-1 | TGCAGCGTTGACGACGTGGCGGGGAGCTCCTACAATGAGCAGTTCTTC | CSVDDVAGSSYNEQFF
TRBD1 | . | TRBJ2-7 | TRBV27 | TGTGCCAGCAGCTTCTCAGGACAGGGTTCCTACGAGCAGTACTTC | CASSFSGQGSYEQYF
. | . | TRBJ2-3 | TRBV5-4 | TGTGCCAGCAGCTTAGGTGAAAACACAGATACGCAGTATTTT | CASSLGENTDTQYF
. | . | TRBJ2-2 | TRBV5-1 | TGCGCCAGCAGCACAGCGAACACCGGGGAGCTGTTTTTT | CASSTANTGELFF
. | . | TRBJ1-1 | TRBV9 | TGTGCCAGCAGCGTAGTAGGGCAGATCGGCACTGAAGCTTTCTTT | CASSVVGQIGTEAFF
TRBD1 | . | TRBJ2-7 | TRBV30 | TGTGCCCGAAGTGTGGGACAGGGCGGTTACGAGCAGTACTTC | CARSVGQGGYEQYF